The T cell receptor beta chain under discussion was sequenced for a study of T cells after yellow fever vaccination. This clonotype turned up a few times. Researchers made TCR cDNA using 5'RACE template switching, and this step added a universal primer site and UMIs. TCRdb called the 5' RACE reads again in MiXCR, with one record for every CDR3 protein. The sample includes some 420,000 distinct CDR3 sequences, roughly a sixth of them seen just once. The V end lost 3 bases, the J end lost 3 bases, and 9 bases lay between the germline ends. This CDR3 spans 13 amino acids. Germline CDR1 reads SGHVS; CDR2 reads FQNEAQ.

This TCR was recovered from a man aged 18 to 30 who received the YFV17D yellow fever vaccine. This chain uses TRBV7-8 with TRBJ2-7; no firm D call. The material was PBMCs, obtained before the yellow fever booster vaccination. This CDR3 reads CASSFPPHYEQYV. The CDR3 nucleotides read TGTGCCAGCAGCTTCCCCCCCCACTACGAGCAGTACGTC.